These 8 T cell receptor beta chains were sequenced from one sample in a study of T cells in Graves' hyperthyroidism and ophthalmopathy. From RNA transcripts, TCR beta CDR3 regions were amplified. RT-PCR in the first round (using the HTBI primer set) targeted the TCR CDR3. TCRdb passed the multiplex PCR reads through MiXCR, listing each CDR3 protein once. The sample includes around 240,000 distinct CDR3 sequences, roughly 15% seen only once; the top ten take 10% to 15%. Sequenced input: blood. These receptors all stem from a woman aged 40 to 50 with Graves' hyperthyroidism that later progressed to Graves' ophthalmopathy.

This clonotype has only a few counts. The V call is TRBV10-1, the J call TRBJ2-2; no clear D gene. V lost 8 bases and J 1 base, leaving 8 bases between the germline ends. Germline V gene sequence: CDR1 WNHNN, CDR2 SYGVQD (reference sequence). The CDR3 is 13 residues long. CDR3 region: CASSDGNTGELFF. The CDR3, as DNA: TGCGCCAGCTCGGACGGGAACACCGGGGAGCTGTTTTTT.

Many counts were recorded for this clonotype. The CDR3 sequence is CSARQISAAFF. In nucleotides, the CDR3 is TGCAGTGCTAGACAAATCTCCGCAGCTTTCTTT. V and J are TRBV20-1 and TRBJ1-1; no clear D gene. Trimming took 2 bases from V and 10 from J, leaving 11 bases between them. Germline CDR1 DFQATT, CDR2 SNEGSKA (reference sequence). The CDR3 totals 11 residues.

CDR3 region: CASILVKNKDEQFF. The CDR3 nucleotides are TGTGCCAGCATCCTAGTGAAAAACAAGGACGAGCAGTTCTTC. This chain links TRBV6-2 or TRBV6-3 with TRBJ2-1; no firm D call. The germline V gene has CDR1 MNHEY and CDR2 SVGEGT. Trimming removed 7 bases at V and 10 bases at J, with 20 bases between. This CDR3 has 14 amino acids.

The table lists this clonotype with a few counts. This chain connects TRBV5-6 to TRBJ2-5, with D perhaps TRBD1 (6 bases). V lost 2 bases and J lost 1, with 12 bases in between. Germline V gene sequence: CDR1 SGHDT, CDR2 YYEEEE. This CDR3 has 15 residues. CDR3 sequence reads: CASSLTGNPQETQYF. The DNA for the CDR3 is TGTGCCAGCAGCTTAACAGGGAACCCCCAAGAGACCCAGTACTTC.

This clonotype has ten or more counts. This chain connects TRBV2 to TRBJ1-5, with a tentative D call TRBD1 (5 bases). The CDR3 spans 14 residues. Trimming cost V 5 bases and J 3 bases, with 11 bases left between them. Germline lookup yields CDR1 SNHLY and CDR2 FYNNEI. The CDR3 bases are TGTGCCAGCAGTCGGACGACAGACAATCAGCCCCAGCATTTT. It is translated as CASSRTTDNQPQHF.

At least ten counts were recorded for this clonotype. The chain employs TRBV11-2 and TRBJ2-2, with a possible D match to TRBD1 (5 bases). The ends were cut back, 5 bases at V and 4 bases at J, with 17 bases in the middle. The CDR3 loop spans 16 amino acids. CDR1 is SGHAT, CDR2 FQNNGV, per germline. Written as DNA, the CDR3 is TGTGCCAGCAGCCCAGGGTTTTTCGCAGCCACCGGGGAGCTGTTTTTT. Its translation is CASSPGFFAATGELFF.

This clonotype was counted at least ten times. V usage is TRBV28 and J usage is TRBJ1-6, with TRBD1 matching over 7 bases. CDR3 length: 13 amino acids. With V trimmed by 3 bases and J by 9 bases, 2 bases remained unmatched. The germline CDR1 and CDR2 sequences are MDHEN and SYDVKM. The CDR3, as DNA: TGTGCCAGCAGTTTCAGGGGGGCTTCACCCCTCCACTTT. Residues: CASSFRGASPLHF.

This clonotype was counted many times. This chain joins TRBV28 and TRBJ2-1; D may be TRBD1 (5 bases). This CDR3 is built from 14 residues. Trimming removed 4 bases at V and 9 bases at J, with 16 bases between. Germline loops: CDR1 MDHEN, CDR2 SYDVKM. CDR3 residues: CASSWGDRFAEQFF. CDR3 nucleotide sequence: TGTGCCAGCAGTTGGGGCGATAGGTTTGCTGAGCAGTTCTTC.